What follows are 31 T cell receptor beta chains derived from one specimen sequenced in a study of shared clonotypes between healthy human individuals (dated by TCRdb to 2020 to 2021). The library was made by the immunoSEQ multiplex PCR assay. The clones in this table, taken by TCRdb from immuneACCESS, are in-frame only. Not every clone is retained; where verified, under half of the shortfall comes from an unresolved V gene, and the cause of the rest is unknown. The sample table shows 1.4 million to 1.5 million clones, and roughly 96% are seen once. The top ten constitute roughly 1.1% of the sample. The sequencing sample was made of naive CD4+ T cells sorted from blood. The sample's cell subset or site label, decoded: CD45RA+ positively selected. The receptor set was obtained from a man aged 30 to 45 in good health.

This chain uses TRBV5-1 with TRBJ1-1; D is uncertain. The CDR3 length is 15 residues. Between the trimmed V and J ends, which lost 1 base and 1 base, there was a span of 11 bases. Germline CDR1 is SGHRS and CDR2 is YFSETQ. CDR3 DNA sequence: TGCGCCAGCAGCTTGTTTCGGTTAGAGAACACTGAAGCTTTCTTT. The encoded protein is CASSLFRLENTEAFF.

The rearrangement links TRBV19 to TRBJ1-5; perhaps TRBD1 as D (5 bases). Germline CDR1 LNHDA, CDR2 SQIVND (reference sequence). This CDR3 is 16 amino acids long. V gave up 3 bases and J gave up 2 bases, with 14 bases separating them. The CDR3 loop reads CASSIIQGFGNQPQHF. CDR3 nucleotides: TGTGCCAGTAGTATTATCCAGGGTTTTGGCAATCAGCCCCAGCATTTT.

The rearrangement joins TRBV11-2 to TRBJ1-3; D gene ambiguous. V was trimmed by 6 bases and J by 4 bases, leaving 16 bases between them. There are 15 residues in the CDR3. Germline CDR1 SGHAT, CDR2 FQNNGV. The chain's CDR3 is CASRTPRGAGNTIYF. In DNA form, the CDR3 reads TGTGCCAGCAGAACCCCGCGGGGAGCAGGAAACACCATATATTTT. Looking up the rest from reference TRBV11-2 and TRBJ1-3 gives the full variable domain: EAGVAQSPRYKIIEKRQSVAFWCNPISGHATLYWYQQILGQGPKLLIQFQNNGVVDDSQLPKDRFSAERLKGVDSTLKIQPAKLEDSAVYLCASRTPRGAGNTIYFGEGSWLTVV.

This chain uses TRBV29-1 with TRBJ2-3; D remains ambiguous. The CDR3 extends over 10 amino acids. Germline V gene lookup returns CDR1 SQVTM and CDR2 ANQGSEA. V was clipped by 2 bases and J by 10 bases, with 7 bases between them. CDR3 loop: CSVERVAQYF. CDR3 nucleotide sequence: TGCAGCGTTGAACGGGTGGCGCAGTATTTT.

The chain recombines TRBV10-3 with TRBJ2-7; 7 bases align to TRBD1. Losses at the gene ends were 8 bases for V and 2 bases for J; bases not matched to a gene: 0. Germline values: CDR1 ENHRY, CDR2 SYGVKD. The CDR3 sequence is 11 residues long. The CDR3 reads CAIGTAYEQYF. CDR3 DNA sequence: TGTGCCATCGGGACAGCCTACGAGCAGTACTTC.

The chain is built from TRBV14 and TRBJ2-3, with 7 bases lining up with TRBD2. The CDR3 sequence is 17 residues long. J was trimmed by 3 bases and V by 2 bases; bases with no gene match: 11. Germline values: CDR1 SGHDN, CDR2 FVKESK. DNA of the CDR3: TGTGCCAGCAGCCAACCGATTGGACTAGTTTTTACAGATACGCAGTATTTT. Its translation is CASSQPIGLVFTDTQYF.

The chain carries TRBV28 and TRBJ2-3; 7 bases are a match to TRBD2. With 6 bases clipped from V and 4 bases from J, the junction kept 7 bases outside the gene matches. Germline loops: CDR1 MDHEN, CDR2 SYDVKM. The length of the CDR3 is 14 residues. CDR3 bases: TGTGCCAGCAGCACAGGACTAGTAGCAGATACGCAGTATTTT. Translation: CASSTGLVADTQYF.

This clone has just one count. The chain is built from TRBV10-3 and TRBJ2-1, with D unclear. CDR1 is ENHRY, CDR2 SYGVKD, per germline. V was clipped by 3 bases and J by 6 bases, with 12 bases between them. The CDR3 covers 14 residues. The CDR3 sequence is CAISEWGSGNEQFF. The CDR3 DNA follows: TGTGCCATCAGTGAATGGGGTTCCGGCAATGAGCAGTTCTTC.

This CDR3 reads CASRWGQGRFINSPLHF. CDR3 sequence (DNA): TGTGCCAGCAGATGGGGACAGGGACGTTTTATCAATTCACCCCTCCACTTT. This chain connects TRBV11-2 to TRBJ1-6; TRBD1 aligns across 9 bases. The V gene's germline CDR1 is SGHAT and CDR2 FQNNGV. With V trimmed by 6 bases and J by 7 bases, 13 bases remained unmatched. This CDR3 comprises 17 residues.

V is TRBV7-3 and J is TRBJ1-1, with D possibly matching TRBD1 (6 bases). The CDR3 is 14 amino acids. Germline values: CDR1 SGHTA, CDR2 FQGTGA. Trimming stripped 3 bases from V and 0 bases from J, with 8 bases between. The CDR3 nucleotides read TGTGCCAGCAGCTTGGGGGCTATGAACACTGAAGCTTTCTTT. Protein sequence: CASSLGAMNTEAFF.

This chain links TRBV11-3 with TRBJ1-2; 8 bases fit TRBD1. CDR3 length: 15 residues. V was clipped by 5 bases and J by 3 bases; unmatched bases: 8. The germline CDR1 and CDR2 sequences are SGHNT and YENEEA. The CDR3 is CASSPGTTGDYGYTF. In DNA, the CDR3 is TGTGCCAGCAGCCCTGGAACGACAGGGGACTATGGCTACACCTTC.

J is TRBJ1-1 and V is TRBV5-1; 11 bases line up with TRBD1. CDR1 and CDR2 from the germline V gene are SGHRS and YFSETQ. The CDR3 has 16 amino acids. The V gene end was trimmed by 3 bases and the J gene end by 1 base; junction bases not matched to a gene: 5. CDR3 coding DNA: TGCGCCAGCAGCTGGACAGGGGGCCGTACGAACACTGAAGCTTTCTTT. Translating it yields CASSWTGGRTNTEAFF. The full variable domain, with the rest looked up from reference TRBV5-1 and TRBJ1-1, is KAGVTQTPRYLIKTRGQQVTLSCSPISGHRSVSWYQQTPGQGLQFLFEYFSETQRNKGNFPGRFSGRQFSNSRSEMNVSTLELGDSALYLCASSWTGGRTNTEAFFGQGTRLTVV.

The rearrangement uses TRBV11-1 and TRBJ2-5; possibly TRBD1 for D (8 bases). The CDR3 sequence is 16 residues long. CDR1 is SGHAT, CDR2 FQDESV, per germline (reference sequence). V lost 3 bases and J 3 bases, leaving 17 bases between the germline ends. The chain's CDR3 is CASSFRGGQAEETQYF. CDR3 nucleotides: TGTGCCAGCAGCTTTAGGGGGGGACAGGCAGAAGAGACCCAGTACTTC.

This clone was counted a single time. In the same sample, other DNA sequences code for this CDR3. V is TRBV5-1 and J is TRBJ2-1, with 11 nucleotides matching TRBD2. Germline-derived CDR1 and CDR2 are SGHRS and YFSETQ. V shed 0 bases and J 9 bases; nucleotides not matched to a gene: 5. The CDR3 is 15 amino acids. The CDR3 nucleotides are TGCGCCAGCAGCTTGGGTCTAGCGGGAGGCAGTGAGCAGTTCTTC. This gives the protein CASSLGLAGGSEQFF.

CDR3 DNA: TGTGCCAGCAATAAATCCGGGACTAGCGGGAATGAGCAGTTCTTC. As protein: CASNKSGTSGNEQFF. This rearrangement joins TRBV28 to TRBJ2-1; 12 bases match TRBD2. V lost 7 bases, J lost 7 bases, and 8 bases stayed unmatched. CDR1 MDHEN and CDR2 SYDVKM come from the germline V gene. This CDR3 is 15 amino acids long.

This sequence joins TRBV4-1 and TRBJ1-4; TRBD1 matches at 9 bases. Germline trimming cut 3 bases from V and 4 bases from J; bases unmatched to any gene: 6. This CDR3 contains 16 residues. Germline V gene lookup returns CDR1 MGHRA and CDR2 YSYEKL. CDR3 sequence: CASSHYQTGGNEKLFF. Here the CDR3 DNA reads TGCGCCAGCAGCCACTACCAGACAGGGGGTAATGAAAAACTGTTTTTT.

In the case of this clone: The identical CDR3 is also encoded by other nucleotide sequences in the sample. In DNA form, the CDR3 reads TGTGCCTGGAGTGTAGGGGGAGAAGCTTTCTTT. It encodes CAWSVGGEAFF. The V and J genes are TRBV30 and TRBJ1-1; D is perhaps TRBD1 (6 bases). The germline gives CDR1 GTSNPN, CDR2 SVGIG (reference sequence). Trimming removed 0 bases at V and 8 bases at J, with 7 bases between. This CDR3 is built from 11 residues.

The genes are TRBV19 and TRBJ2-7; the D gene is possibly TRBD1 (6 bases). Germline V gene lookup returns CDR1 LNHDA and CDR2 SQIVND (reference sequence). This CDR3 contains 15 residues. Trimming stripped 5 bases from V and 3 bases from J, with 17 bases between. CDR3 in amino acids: CASSPEQGNLYEQYF. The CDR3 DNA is TGTGCCAGTAGTCCGGAACAGGGCAACCTCTACGAGCAGTACTTC.

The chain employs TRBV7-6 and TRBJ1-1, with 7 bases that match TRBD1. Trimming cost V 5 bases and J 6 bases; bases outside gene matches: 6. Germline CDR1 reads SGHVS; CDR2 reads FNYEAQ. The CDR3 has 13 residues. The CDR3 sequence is CASSPDRDAEAFF. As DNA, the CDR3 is TGTGCCAGCAGCCCCGACAGGGACGCTGAAGCTTTCTTT.

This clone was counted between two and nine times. The CDR3 spells CASSWGTEPQHF. CDR3 coding DNA: TGTGCCAGCAGTTGGGGGACGGAGCCCCAGCATTTT. The V and J genes are TRBV28 and TRBJ1-5; tentatively, D is TRBD1 (5 bases). Looked up from germline, CDR1 is MDHEN and CDR2 is SYDVKM. CDR3 size: 12 residues. Trimming took 4 bases from V and 8 from J, leaving 9 bases between them.

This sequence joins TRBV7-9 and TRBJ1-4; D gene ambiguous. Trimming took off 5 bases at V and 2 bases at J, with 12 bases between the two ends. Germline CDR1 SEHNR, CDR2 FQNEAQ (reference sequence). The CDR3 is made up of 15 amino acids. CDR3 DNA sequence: TGTGCCAGCAGCCTCCGGAATTGGACTAATGAAAAACTGTTTTTT. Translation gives CASSLRNWTNEKLFF.

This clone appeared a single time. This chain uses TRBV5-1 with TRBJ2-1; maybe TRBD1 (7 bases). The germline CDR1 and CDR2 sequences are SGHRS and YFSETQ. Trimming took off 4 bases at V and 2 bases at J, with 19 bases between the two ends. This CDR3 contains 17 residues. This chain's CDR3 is CASSPTVGGGAYNEQFF. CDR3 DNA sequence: TGCGCCAGCAGCCCCACGGTAGGAGGGGGCGCCTACAATGAGCAGTTCTTC.

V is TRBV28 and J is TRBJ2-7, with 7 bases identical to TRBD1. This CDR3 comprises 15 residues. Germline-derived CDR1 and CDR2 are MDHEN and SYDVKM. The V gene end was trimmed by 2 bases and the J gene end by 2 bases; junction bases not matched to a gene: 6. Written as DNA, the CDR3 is TGTGCCAGCAGTTTAGTACAGGGGATCCCCTACGAGCAGTACTTC. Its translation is CASSLVQGIPYEQYF.

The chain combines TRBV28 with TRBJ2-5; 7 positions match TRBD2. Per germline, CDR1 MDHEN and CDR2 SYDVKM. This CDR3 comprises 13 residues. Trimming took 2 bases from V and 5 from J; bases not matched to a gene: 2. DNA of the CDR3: TGTGCCAGCAGTTTAAACGGGGGGGAGACCCAGTACTTC. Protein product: CASSLNGGETQYF.

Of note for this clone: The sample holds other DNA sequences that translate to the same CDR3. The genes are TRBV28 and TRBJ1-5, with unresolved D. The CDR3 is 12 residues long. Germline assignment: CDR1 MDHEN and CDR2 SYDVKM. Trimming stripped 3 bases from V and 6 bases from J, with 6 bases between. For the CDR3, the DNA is TGTGCCAGCAGTTTGTCCGGTCAGCCCCAGCATTTT. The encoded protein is CASSLSGQPQHF.

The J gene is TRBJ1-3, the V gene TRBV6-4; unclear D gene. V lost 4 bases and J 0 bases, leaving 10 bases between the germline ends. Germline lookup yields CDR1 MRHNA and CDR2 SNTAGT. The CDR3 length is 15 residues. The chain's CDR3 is CASSVTQLSGNTIYF. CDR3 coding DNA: TGTGCCAGCAGTGTAACGCAGCTCTCTGGAAACACCATATATTTT.

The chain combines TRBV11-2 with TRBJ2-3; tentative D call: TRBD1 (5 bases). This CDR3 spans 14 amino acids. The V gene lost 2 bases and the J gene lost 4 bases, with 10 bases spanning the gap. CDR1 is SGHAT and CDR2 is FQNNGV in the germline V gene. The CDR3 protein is CASSLIPGSDTQYF. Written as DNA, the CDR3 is TGTGCCAGCAGCTTAATTCCAGGGTCAGATACGCAGTATTTT.

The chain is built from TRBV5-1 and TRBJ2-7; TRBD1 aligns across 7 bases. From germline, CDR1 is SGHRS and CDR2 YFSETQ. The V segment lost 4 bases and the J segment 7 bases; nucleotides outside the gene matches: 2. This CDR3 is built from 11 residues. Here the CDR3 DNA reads TGCGCCAGCAGCCTGGACAGGGAGCAGTACTTC. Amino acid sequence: CASSLDREQYF.

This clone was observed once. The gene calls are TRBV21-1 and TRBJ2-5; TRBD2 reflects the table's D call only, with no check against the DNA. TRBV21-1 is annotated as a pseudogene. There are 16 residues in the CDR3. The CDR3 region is CASSKEKREQWETQYF. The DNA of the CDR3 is TGTGCCAGCAGCAAAGAGAAGCGGGAACAGTGGGAGACCCAGTACTTC.

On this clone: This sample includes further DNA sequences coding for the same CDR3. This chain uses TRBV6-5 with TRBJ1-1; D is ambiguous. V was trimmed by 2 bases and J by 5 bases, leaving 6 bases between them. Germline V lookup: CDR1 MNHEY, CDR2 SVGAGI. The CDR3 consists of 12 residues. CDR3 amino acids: CASSYGLTEAFF. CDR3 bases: TGTGCCAGCAGTTACGGGCTAACTGAAGCTTTCTTT.

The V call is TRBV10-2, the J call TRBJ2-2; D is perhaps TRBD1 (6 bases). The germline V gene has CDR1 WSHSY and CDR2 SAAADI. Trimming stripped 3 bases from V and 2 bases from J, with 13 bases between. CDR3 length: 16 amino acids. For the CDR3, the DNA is TGCGCCAGCAGTGATTGGCAGGGGCGAAACACCGGGGAGCTGTTTTTT. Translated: CASSDWQGRNTGELFF.